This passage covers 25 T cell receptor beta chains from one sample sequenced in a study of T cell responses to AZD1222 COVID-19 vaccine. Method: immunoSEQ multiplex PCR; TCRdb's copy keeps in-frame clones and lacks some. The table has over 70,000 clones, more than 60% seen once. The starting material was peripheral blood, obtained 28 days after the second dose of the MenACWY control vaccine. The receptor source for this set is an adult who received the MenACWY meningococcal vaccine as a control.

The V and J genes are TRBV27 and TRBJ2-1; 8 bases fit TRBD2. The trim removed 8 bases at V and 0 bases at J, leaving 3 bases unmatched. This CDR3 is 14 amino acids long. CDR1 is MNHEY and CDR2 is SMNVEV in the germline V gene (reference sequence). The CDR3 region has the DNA TGTGCCAGCGCCAGCGGGAGCTCCTACAATGAGCAGTTCTTC. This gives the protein CASASGSSYNEQFF.

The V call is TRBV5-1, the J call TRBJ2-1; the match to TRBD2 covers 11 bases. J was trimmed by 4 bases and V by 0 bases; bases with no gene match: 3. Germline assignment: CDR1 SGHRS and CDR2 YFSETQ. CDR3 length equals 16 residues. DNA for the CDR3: TGCGCCAGCAGCTTGGTTTCTAGCGGGGGGTACAATGAGCAGTTCTTC. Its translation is CASSLVSSGGYNEQFF.

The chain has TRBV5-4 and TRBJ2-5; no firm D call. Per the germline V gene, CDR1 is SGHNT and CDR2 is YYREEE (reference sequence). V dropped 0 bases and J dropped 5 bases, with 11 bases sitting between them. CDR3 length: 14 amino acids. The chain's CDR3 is CASSLVTGSETQYF. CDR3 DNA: TGTGCCAGCAGCTTGGTGACGGGTTCGGAGACCCAGTACTTC.

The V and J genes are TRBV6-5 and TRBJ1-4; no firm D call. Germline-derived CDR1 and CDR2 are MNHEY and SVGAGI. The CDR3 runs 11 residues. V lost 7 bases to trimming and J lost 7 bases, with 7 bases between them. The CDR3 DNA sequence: TGTGCCAGCACGATGGGTGAAAAACTGTTTTTT. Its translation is CASTMGEKLFF.

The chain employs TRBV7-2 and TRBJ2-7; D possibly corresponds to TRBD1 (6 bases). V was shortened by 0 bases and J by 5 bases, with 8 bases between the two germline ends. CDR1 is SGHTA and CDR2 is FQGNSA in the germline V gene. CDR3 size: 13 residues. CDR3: CASSLAGAHEQYF. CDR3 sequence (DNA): TGTGCCAGCAGCTTAGCGGGGGCTCACGAGCAGTACTTC.

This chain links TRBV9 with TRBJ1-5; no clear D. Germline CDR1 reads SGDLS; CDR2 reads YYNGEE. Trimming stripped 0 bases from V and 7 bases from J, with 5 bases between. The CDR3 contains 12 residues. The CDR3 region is CASSVVYQPQHF. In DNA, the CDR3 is TGTGCCAGCAGCGTAGTTTACCAGCCCCAGCATTTT.

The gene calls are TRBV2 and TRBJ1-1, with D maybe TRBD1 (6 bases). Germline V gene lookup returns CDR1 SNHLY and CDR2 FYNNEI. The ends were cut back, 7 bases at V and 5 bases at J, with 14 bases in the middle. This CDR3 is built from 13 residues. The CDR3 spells CASTPGEWTEAFF. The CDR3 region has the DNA TGTGCCAGCACTCCAGGGGAGTGGACTGAAGCTTTCTTT.

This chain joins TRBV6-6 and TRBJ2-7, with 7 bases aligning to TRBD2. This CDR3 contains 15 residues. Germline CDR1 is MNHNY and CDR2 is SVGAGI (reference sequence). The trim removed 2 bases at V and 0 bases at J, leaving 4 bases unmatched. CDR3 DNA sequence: TGTGCCAGCAGTTACGCGGGAGCCAGCTCCTACGAGCAGTACTTC. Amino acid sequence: CASSYAGASSYEQYF.

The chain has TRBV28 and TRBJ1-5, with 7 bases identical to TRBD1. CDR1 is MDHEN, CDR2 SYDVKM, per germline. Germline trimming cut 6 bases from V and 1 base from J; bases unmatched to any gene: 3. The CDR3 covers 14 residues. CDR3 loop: CASRSGGSNQPQHF. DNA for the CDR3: TGTGCCAGCAGGTCAGGGGGAAGCAATCAGCCCCAGCATTTT.

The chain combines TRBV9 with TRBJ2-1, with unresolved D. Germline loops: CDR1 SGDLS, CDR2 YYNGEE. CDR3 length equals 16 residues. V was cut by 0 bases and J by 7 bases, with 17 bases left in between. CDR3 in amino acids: CASSVGPGSLVNEQFF. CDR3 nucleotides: TGTGCCAGCAGCGTAGGCCCCGGCAGCTTAGTAAATGAGCAGTTCTTC.

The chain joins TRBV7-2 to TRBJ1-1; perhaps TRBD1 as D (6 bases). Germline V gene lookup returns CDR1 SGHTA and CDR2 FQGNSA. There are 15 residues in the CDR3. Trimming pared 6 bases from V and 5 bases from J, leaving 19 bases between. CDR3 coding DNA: TGTGCCAGCAGACTCGGAGGACTTACAGGGACTGAAGCTTTCTTT. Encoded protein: CASRLGGLTGTEAFF.

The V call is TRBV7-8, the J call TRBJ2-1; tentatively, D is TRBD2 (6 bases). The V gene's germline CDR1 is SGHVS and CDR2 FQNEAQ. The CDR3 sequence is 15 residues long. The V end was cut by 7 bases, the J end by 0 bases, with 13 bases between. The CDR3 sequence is CASTHLASSYNEQFF. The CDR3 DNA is TGTGCCAGCACCCATCTAGCGAGCTCCTACAATGAGCAGTTCTTC. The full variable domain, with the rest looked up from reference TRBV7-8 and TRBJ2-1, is GAGVSQSPRYKVAKRGQDVALRCDPISGHVSLFWYQQALGQGPEFLTYFQNEAQLDKSGLPSDRFFAERPEGSVSTLKIQRTQQEDSAVYLCASTHLASSYNEQFFGPGTRLTVL.

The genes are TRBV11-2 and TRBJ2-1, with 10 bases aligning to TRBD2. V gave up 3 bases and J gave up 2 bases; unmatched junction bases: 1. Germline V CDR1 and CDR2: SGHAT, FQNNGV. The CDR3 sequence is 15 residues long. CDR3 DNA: TGTGCCAGCAGCTTCAGCGGGAGGGCCTACAATGAGCAGTTCTTC. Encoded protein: CASSFSGRAYNEQFF.

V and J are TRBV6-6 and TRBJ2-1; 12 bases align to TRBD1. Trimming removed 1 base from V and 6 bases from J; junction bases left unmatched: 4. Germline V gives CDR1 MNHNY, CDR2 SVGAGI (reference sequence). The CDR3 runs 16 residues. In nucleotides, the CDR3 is TGTGCCAGCAGTTACTGGACGGGACAGGGGGCCAATGAGCAGTTCTTC. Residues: CASSYWTGQGANEQFF.

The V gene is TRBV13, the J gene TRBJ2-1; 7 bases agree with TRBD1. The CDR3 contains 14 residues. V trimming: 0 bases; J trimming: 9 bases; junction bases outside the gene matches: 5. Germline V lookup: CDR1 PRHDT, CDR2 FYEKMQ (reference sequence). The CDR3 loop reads CASSLGTGKGEQFF. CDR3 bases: TGTGCCAGCAGCTTAGGGACAGGGAAGGGTGAGCAGTTCTTC. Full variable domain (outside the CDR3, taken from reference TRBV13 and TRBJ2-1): AAGVIQSPRHLIKEKRETATLKCYPIPRHDTVYWYQQGPGQDPQFLISFYEKMQSDKGSIPDRFSAQQFSDYHSELNMSSLELGDSALYFCASSLGTGKGEQFFGPGTRLTVL.

The CDR3 loop reads CASSQENRYTGELFF. CDR3 in DNA: TGTGCCAGCAGCCAAGAAAATAGGTACACCGGGGAGCTGTTTTTT. The V gene is TRBV3-1 (or the pseudogene TRBV3-2), the J gene TRBJ2-2; D gene ambiguous. The germline V gene has CDR1 LGHDT and CDR2 YNNKEL (reference sequence). V gave up 0 bases and J gave up 3 bases, with 8 bases separating them. The CDR3 sequence is 15 residues long.

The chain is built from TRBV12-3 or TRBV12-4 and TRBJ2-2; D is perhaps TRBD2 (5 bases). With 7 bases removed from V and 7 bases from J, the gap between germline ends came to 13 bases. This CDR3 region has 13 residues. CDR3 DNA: TGTGCCAGCACCTTGCGAGGGTTCGGGGAGCTGTTTTTT. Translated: CASTLRGFGELFF.

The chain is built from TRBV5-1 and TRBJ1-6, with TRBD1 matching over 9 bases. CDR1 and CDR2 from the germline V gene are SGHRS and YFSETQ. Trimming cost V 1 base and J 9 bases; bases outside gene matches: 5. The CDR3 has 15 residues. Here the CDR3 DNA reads TGCGCCAGCAGCTTGCAGGGGGACAGGGCTTCACCCCTCCACTTT. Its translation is CASSLQGDRASPLHF.

The CDR3 nucleotides are TGTGCCAGCAGCCCCCCCGCGGGAGGGCCATATACGCAGTATTTT. This sequence encodes CASSPPAGGPYTQYF. The V gene is TRBV7-9, the J gene TRBJ2-3, with 9 bases identical to TRBD2. Germline-derived CDR1 and CDR2 are SEHNR and FQNEAQ (reference sequence). With V trimmed by 5 bases and J by 7 bases, 10 bases remained unmatched. The CDR3 sequence is 15 residues long.

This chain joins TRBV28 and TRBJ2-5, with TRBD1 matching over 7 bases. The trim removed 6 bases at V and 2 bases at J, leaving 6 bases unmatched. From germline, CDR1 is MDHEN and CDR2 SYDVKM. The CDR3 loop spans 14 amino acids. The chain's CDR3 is CASRTGDSQETQYF. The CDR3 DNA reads TGTGCCAGCAGAACCGGGGACAGTCAAGAGACCCAGTACTTC.

CDR3 residues: CASSPRSQGEYNEQFF. The CDR3 region has the DNA TGTGCCAGTAGTCCCCGTAGCCAAGGGGAGTACAATGAGCAGTTCTTC. The chain couples TRBV19 to TRBJ2-1; D tentatively reads TRBD1 or TRBD2 (5 bases each). CDR1 and CDR2 from the germline V gene are LNHDA and SQIVND (reference sequence). Trimming stripped 5 bases from V and 4 bases from J, with 18 bases between. The CDR3 length is 16 residues.

In DNA form, the CDR3 reads TGTGCCAGTAGTATCTCAGCGGCTAGCACAGATACGCAGTATTTT. Translation gives CASSISAASTDTQYF. V gene TRBV19 combines with J gene TRBJ2-3; D perhaps matches TRBD2 (5 bases). Germline CDR1 reads LNHDA; CDR2 reads SQIVND (reference sequence). This CDR3 has 15 residues. Trimming took 3 bases from V and 0 from J, leaving 10 bases between them. The full variable domain, its missing parts supplied by reference TRBV19 and TRBJ2-3, is DGGITQSPKYLFRKEGQNVTLSCEQNLNHDAMYWYRQDPGQGLRLIYYSQIVNDFQKGDIAEGYSVSREKKESFPLTVTSAQKNPTAFYLCASSISAASTDTQYFGPGTRLTVL.

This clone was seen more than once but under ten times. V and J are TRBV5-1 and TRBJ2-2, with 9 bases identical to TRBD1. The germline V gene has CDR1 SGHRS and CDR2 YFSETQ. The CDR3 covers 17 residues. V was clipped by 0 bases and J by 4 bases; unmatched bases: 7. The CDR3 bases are TGCGCCAGCAGCTTGGGCTTACAGGGGGCGAGCACCGGGGAGCTGTTTTTT. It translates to CASSLGLQGASTGELFF.

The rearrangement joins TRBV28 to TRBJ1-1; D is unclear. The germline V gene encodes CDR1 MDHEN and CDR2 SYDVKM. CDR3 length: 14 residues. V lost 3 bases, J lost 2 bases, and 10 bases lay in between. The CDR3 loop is CASSFPGANTEAFF. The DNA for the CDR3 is TGTGCCAGCAGTTTTCCGGGAGCCAACACTGAAGCTTTCTTT.

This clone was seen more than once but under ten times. The CDR3 sequence is CASSPRGGRNQPQHF. CDR3 DNA sequence: TGTGCCAGCTCACCACGGGGAGGGAGAAATCAGCCCCAGCATTTT. The rearrangement links TRBV18 to TRBJ1-5; D is uncertain. This CDR3 is built from 15 residues. Germline V gives CDR1 KGHSH, CDR2 LQKENI. Trimming took 1 base from V and 4 from J, leaving 11 bases between them.